This is a list of T cell receptor beta chains from one sample in a study of blood T cell repertoires in COVID-19. TCRdb's table, derived via immunoSEQ multiplex PCR, lists solely in-frame clones and lacks some. The sample records roughly 59,000 clones, approximately 82% being singletons. The sequenced sample consisted of peripheral blood. These receptor sequences come from an elderly man with acute or convalescent COVID-19. Each CDR3 is given with its conserved first and last residue.

TRBJ2-3	TRBV10-1	CASSEVRGLGSTDTQYF
TRBJ1-1	TRBV5-1	CASSWTGGTEAFF
TRBJ2-5	TRBV28	CASSFSPSQETQYF
TRBJ2-7	TRBV20-1	CSASNPSGGITGQYF
TRBJ2-1	TRBV7-7	CASSPSGASGRAEQFF
TRBJ2-4	TRBV28	CASRTRTALAKNIQYF
TRBJ2-3	TRBV7-2	CASSFTGGRADTQYF
TRBJ1-2	TRBV6-5	CASSYTPTGGYGYTF
TRBJ2-3	TRBV10-3	CAIRAGGEDTQYF
TRBJ2-1	TRBV2	CASTRGWNEQFF
TRBJ1-2	TRBV7-9	CASSNGKGYTF
TRBJ2-5	TRBV5-4	CASSPRAGSTQETQYF
TRBJ1-1	TRBV5-1	CASSLESGGGTEAFF
TRBJ2-7	TRBV5-1	CASSSSSGSSTYEQYF
TRBJ1-1	TRBV5-4	CASRPGPNTEAFF
TRBJ2-7	TRBV5-5	CASSFTQGSYEQYF
TRBJ2-1	TRBV30	CAWSVMSGGTYNEQFF
TRBJ2-2	TRBV30	CAWSRGLALSGELFF
TRBJ2-3	TRBV11-2	CASSLVLTSGRATQYF
TRBJ1-5	TRBV7-9	CASSLTEDNQPQHF
TRBJ1-2	TRBV6-5	CASSYSRTANYGYTF
TRBJ2-1	TRBV3-1/TRBV3-2	CASSQDLQNNEQFF
TRBJ1-1	TRBV7-9	CASSLGGRTEAFF
TRBJ1-1	TRBV30	CAWSVQINTEAFF
TRBJ1-2	TRBV5-1	CASSLDGANYGYTF
TRBJ2-1	TRBV2	CASSEPSGSGNEQFF
TRBJ2-6	TRBV6-5	CASSWSPSGANVLTF
TRBJ2-1	TRBV11-2	CASSLGSGFENEQFF
TRBJ1-5	TRBV6-1	CASSESTNQPQHF
TRBJ2-1	TRBV10-3	CAIRRANNEQFF
TRBJ1-6	TRBV6-8	CASRGLGRSYNSPLHF
TRBJ1-1	TRBV6-5	CASSRQGMNTEAFF
TRBJ1-1	TRBV25-1	CASTQGFDTEAFF
TRBJ1-3	TRBV18	CASSPTQTGVAGNTIYF
TRBJ1-1	TRBV19	CASGTGQENTEAFF
TRBJ2-1	TRBV6-2/TRBV6-3	CASSYRLNEQFF
TRBJ2-3	TRBV5-4	CASSLVSRGRDTQYF
TRBJ2-5	TRBV29-1	CSVGTSDKTQYF
TRBJ2-1	TRBV2	CASSEIAGGTYNEQFF
TRBJ2-5	TRBV3-1/TRBV3-2	CASSQRGGNQETQYF
TRBJ2-3	TRBV11-3	CASSLQTGDDTQYF
TRBJ2-1	TRBV19	CASSIKVGLAAYNEQFF
TRBJ2-7	TRBV18	CASSPTRNSPGQTYEQYF
TRBJ2-1	TRBV30	CAWSPGTGHSDEQFF
TRBJ1-2	TRBV7-9	CASSQAGSGFGYTF
TRBJ1-5	TRBV5-5	CASSPRVIGSGNQPQHF
TRBJ2-5	TRBV5-1	CASSIGQGTQETQYF
TRBJ1-2	TRBV2	CASSVGLSARGYTF
TRBJ1-2	TRBV24-1	CATSDPGTVGYGYTF
TRBJ2-3	TRBV5-8	CASSSRQGYTDTQYF
TRBJ2-3	TRBV10-1	CASSESLQMKDTQYF
TRBJ2-7	TRBV6-5	CASSYSTYGSPSEQYF
TRBJ2-1	TRBV5-1	CASSPRPTGGENNEQFF
TRBJ2-3	TRBV2	CASTVQGARTDTQYF